The 21 T cell receptor beta chains presented below share a single source sample, sequenced in a study of breast tumors, draining lymph nodes, adjacent tissues. TCRdb redid the calling of the multiplex PCR reads with MiXCR, one entry per CDR3 protein. This sample has more than 200,000 distinct CDR3 sequences, with 32% found just once. Samples came from axillary lymph nodes draining the breast cancer. The sample taken for sequencing was axillary lymph node tissue. These receptors were collected from a female donor with breast cancer. Some clones in this sample may be carry-over from other donors' samples.

This chain uses TRBV11-3 with TRBJ2-1; TRBD2 agrees at 8 bases. Per germline, CDR1 SGHNT and CDR2 YENEEA. Losses at the gene ends were 1 base for V and 2 bases for J; bases not matched to a gene: 7. This CDR3 comprises 17 residues. The CDR3 sequence: CASSLAEKRGTYNEQFF. CDR3 bases: TGTGCCAGCAGCTTAGCGGAGAAGCGGGGGACCTACAATGAGCAGTTCTTC.

This clonotype was observed a single time. This sequence may be a read error, since a much larger clone differs from it by one base. The chain uses TRBV28 and TRBJ2-7; TRBD2 agrees at 7 bases. The CDR3 consists of 15 residues. V lost 4 bases, J lost 7 bases, and 13 bases stayed unmatched. Germline assignment: CDR1 MDHEN and CDR2 SYDVKM. The CDR3, as DNA: TGTGCCAGCAGTTGGGGGGGGTCGACCTTTGGAGAGCAGTACTTC. It specifies CASSWGGSTFGEQYF.

Ten or more counts support this clonotype. The chain combines TRBV24-1 with TRBJ2-1; weak D call: TRBD2 (5 bases). Trimming shortened V by 2 bases and J by 9 bases, and 13 bases separated the two germline ends. Germline CDR1 reads KGHDR; CDR2 reads SFDVKD. The CDR3 extends over 14 amino acids. CDR3 residues: CATSDSGLASEQFF. The CDR3 DNA is TGTGCCACCAGTGATTCAGGCCTAGCCAGTGAGCAGTTCTTC.

This clonotype appeared a single time. This may arise from a read error, as a much more abundant clone is one base away. The conserved phenylalanine or tryptophan is not found at the CDR3 terminus, so this likely reflects a read error. The rearrangement links TRBV30 to TRBJ2-7; D call uncertain. In germline, CDR1 is GTSNPN, CDR2 SVGIG (reference sequence). V was shortened by 0 bases and J by 2 bases, with 14 bases between the two germline ends. The CDR3 consists of 15 residues. CDR3 in DNA: TGTGCCTGGAGTGTACGCCTGCAGCGTACCTACGAGCAGTACTCC. Translated: CAWSVRLQRTYEQYS.

This clonotype was counted many times. The rearrangement uses TRBV5-1 and TRBJ2-7; 13 bases map to TRBD2. In germline, CDR1 is SGHRS, CDR2 YFSETQ. J gave up 6 bases and V 0 bases, and 12 bases lay outside the gene matches. This CDR3 contains 18 residues. In DNA, the CDR3 is TGCGCCAGCAGCTTGGGGGCCCTTACTAGCGGGAGGGCTGGCGAGCAGTACTTC. It encodes CASSLGALTSGRAGEQYF.

A few counts support this clonotype. One base away lies a much larger clone, so this may be a sequencing read error. The CDR3 spells CACSYNVGEKLFF. CDR3 coding DNA: TGCGCCTGCAGCTACAATGTGGGTGAAAAACTGTTTTTT. The rearrangement links TRBV5-1 to TRBJ1-4; no reliable D call. This CDR3 contains 13 residues. Germline CDR1 is SGHRS and CDR2 is YFSETQ.

This clonotype has a count of ten or more. J is TRBJ2-1 and V is TRBV6-5; weak D call: TRBD1 (5 bases). The CDR3 sequence is 13 residues long. Trimming stripped 9 bases from V and 2 bases from J, with 11 bases between. The germline gives CDR1 MNHEY, CDR2 SVGAGI. CDR3: CASKGWPYNEQFF. The CDR3 coding sequence is TGTGCCAGTAAGGGGTGGCCCTACAATGAGCAGTTCTTC.

This clonotype was seen repeatedly, ten times or more. The chain has TRBV19 and TRBJ2-7; D unresolved. The V and J ends lost 6 bases and 6 bases respectively, with 15 bases between them. The CDR3 extends over 13 amino acids. CDR1 and CDR2 from the germline V gene are LNHDA and SQIVND (reference sequence). The CDR3: CASSAKGIAEQYF. CDR3 DNA: TGTGCCAGTAGCGCGAAAGGCATAGCCGAGCAGTACTTC.

This clonotype was seen a handful of times. CDR3 region: CASQKGLAVRWGTDTQYF. The CDR3 nucleotides read TGTGCCAGTCAAAAGGGGCTAGCGGTCCGTTGGGGCACAGATACGCAGTATTTT. The chain carries TRBV3-1 and TRBJ2-3; 7 bases match TRBD2. Trimming took 9 bases from V and 1 from J; bases not matched to a gene: 19. The germline V gene encodes CDR1 LGHDT and CDR2 YNNKEL (reference sequence). The CDR3 consists of 18 residues.

The chain carries TRBV2 and TRBJ2-6, with D uncertain. V dropped 6 bases and J dropped 1 base, with 13 bases sitting between them. Germline V gene lookup returns CDR1 SNHLY and CDR2 FYNNEI. This CDR3 region has 16 residues. In nucleotides, the CDR3 is TGTGCCAGCAGGGTGGCTCTGTCTTCTGGGGCCAACGTCCTGACTTTC. This sequence encodes CASRVALSSGANVLTF.

The table lists this clonotype with many counts. The chain carries TRBV7-6 and TRBJ2-1; the match to TRBD2 covers 7 bases. The germline V gene has CDR1 SGHVS and CDR2 FNYEAQ. The CDR3 is 19 amino acids. V was pared by 1 base and J by 4 bases, with 16 bases of the junction left unmatched. The CDR3, as DNA: TGTGCCAGCAGCTTAGATCTGGGCGGTTGGGAGGGAGGTTACAATGAGCAGTTCTTC. Translation: CASSLDLGGWEGGYNEQFF. Full variable domain (rest looked up from reference TRBV7-6 and TRBJ2-1): GAGVSQSPRYKVTKRGQDVALRCDPISGHVSLYWYRQALGQGPEFLTYFNYEAQQDKSGLPNDRFSAERPEGSISTLTIQRTEQRDSAMYRCASSLDLGGWEGGYNEQFFGPGTRLTVL.

This clonotype was detected ten times or more. The genes are TRBV6-6 and TRBJ2-5, with 9 bases fitting TRBD2. With 5 bases clipped from V and 0 bases from J, the junction kept 4 bases outside the gene matches. The CDR3 sequence is 15 residues long. The germline V gene has CDR1 MNHNY and CDR2 SVGAGI (reference sequence). The CDR3 sequence: CASSRSGSHQETQYF. The CDR3 DNA follows: TGTGCCAGCAGTCGTAGCGGGAGCCACCAAGAGACCCAGTACTTC.

This sequence joins TRBV2 and TRBJ1-4; D possibly corresponds to TRBD1 (6 bases). The V gene's germline CDR1 is SNHLY and CDR2 FYNNEI. The CDR3 is made up of 13 amino acids. V was clipped by 4 bases and J by 5 bases, with 8 bases between them. The CDR3 loop is CASSVDRNEKLFF. DNA of the CDR3: TGTGCCAGCAGTGTAGACAGGAATGAAAAACTGTTTTTT.

This clonotype occurred many times. The chain recombines TRBV2 with TRBJ1-1; D perhaps matches TRBD1 (5 bases). V lost 7 bases, J lost 1 base, and 10 bases lay in between. This CDR3 has 13 residues. CDR1 is SNHLY, CDR2 FYNNEI, per germline. CDR3: CASTGVRNTEAFF. The CDR3 DNA follows: TGTGCCAGCACGGGGGTTAGGAACACTGAAGCTTTCTTT.

Remarks on this clonotype: Lacking the conserved final phenylalanine or tryptophan, this CDR3 likely reflects a read error. This chain connects TRBV10-1 to TRBJ2-7, with D perhaps TRBD2 (5 bases). There are 13 residues in the CDR3. The V and J ends lost 2 bases and 7 bases respectively, with 12 bases between them. The germline V gene encodes CDR1 WNHNN and CDR2 SYGVQD (reference sequence). The CDR3 DNA reads as TGCGCCAGCAGTGAGAAGGCCTCGGGAGAGCAGTACCTC. It codes for CASSEKASGEQYL.

This clonotype has at least ten counts. The chain employs TRBV9 and TRBJ1-6; D call uncertain. The CDR3 is 18 amino acids. Germline assignment: CDR1 SGDLS and CDR2 YYNGEE. Deletions cut 3 bases from V and 0 bases from J, with 16 bases between. In nucleotides, the CDR3 is TGTGCCAGCAGCGCAACTCCGGGCGATAGCTCCTATAATTCACCCCTCCACTTT. Translation: CASSATPGDSSYNSPLHF.

The rearrangement links TRBV5-4 to TRBJ2-4, with D tentatively TRBD1 or TRBD2 (5 bases each). Germline-derived CDR1 and CDR2 are SGHNT and YYREEE (reference sequence). There are 14 residues in the CDR3. With 4 bases removed from V and 3 bases from J, the gap between germline ends came to 11 bases. The CDR3 bases are TGTGCCAGCAGCCTGGTGGGGGACAAAAACATTCAGTACTTC. Protein product: CASSLVGDKNIQYF.

This clonotype has at least ten counts. The V call is TRBV13, the J call TRBJ1-2, with a weak D call TRBD1 (5 bases). Trimming removed 3 bases at V and 4 bases at J, with 12 bases between. This CDR3 contains 14 residues. Germline CDR1 and CDR2: PRHDT and FYEKMQ (reference sequence). The CDR3 DNA reads TGTGCCAGCAGCTTTCAGACAGCCGGCTATGGCTACACCTTC. Translation: CASSFQTAGYGYTF.

This clonotype has a count of ten or more. An end of the junction differs from the germline gene, which may be a read error. The V gene is TRBV6-1, the J gene TRBJ2-1, with D possibly TRBD2 on 7 matching bases. This CDR3 has 12 residues. Germline V gives CDR1 MNHNS, CDR2 SASEGT. CDR3 in amino acids: CASSESGRGQLF. CDR3 nucleotides: TGTGCCAGCAGTGAAAGTGGGAGGGGACAACTCTTC.

This clonotype was seen many times. The genes are TRBV3-1 and TRBJ2-7; 14 bases align to TRBD2. The CDR3 extends over 15 amino acids. The V and J ends lost 5 bases and 7 bases, in that order; junction bases with no gene match: 7. Germline CDR1 is LGHDT and CDR2 is YNNKEL (reference sequence). The CDR3 loop reads CASSGGLAGEGEQYF. The CDR3 DNA is TGTGCCAGCAGCGGGGGACTAGCGGGAGAGGGGGAGCAGTACTTC.

This clonotype was found many times. The V and J genes are TRBV19 and TRBJ2-2; D gene unclear. Germline CDR1 is LNHDA and CDR2 is SQIVND (reference sequence). Trimming pared 7 bases from V and 3 bases from J, leaving 9 bases between. The CDR3 consists of 13 residues. The CDR3 DNA is TGTGCCAGTAAGGTCCCGGACACCGGGGAGCTGTTTTTT. Translating it yields CASKVPDTGELFF.